The 8 T cell receptor beta chains reported below all come from one sample, sequenced in a study of T cells expressing NK-cell markers. TCRdb reprocessed the 5' RACE reads, keeping one entry per CDR3 protein, no DNA. Recorded for this sample: under 600,000 distinct CDR3 sequences. The specimen sequenced was blood T cells: a sorted CD56 or NKG2C T cell subset, CD4+ or CD8+ T cells, or bulk PBMC T cells (not recorded which). The origin of the receptors is a woman between 45 and 65 years old in good health.

The V call is TRBV12-3 or TRBV12-4, the J call TRBJ1-4; TCRdb calls TRBD1, which cannot be checked without DNA. This CDR3 has 16 residues. This CDR3 reads CASSLQTGRTNEKLFF.

The chain has TRBV3-1 and TRBJ2-5; as DNA is missing, the TRBD2 call by TCRdb cannot be tested. Germline V gene lookup returns CDR1 LGHDT and CDR2 YNNKEL (reference sequence). The CDR3 runs to 17 residues. This CDR3 is CASSQGKTSGSIETQYF.

The gene calls are TRBV9 and TRBJ2-6; the D call of TRBD1 rests on TCRdb alone, since no DNA is present to check it. The CDR3 runs to 14 residues. Germline CDR1 is SGDLS and CDR2 is YYNGEE. CDR3: CASSLLTDDGVLTF.

The J gene is TRBJ1-1, the V gene TRBV16. Germline CDR1 KGHSY, CDR2 FQNENV. This CDR3 spans 13 amino acids. CDR3: CASTLSLNTEAFF.

CDR3: CASSLGTSGIGSYEQYF. The chain carries TRBV5-1 and TRBJ2-7; TCRdb outputs TRBD2, but without DNA this stays unchecked. This CDR3 is built from 17 residues. CDR1 is SGHRS and CDR2 is YFSETQ in the germline V gene.

This chain connects TRBV5-1 to TRBJ2-1; without DNA, the TCRdb call of TRBD2 cannot be checked. The CDR3 totals 17 residues. Germline V gives CDR1 SGHRS, CDR2 YFSETQ. The CDR3 here is CASSFESGISSYNEQFF.

This chain's CDR3 is CSAFRDGRPGELFF. This chain uses TRBV20-1 with TRBJ2-2; no DNA is available, so the TRBD2 call from TCRdb remains unchecked. CDR1 is DFQATT and CDR2 is SNEGSKA in the germline V gene (reference sequence). The CDR3 is 14 residues long.

The chain combines TRBV12-3 or TRBV12-4 with TRBJ2-1. CDR3 length: 15 residues. CDR3 sequence: CASSLSPNTYNEQFF.